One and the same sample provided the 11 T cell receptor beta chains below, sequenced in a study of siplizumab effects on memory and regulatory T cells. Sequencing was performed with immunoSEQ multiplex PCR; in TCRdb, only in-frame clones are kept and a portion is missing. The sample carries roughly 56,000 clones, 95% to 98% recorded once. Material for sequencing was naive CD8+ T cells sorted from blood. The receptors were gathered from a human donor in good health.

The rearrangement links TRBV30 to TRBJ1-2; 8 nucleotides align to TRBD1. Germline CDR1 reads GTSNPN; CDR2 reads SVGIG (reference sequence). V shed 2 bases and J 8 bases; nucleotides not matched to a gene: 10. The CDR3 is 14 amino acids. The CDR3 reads CAWSFSPGGAGYTF. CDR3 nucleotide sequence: TGTGCCTGGAGTTTTTCTCCAGGGGGCGCGGGCTACACCTTC.

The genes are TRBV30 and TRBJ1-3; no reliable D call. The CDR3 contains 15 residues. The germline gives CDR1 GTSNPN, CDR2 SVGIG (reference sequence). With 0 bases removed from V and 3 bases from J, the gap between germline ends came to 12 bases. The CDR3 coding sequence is TGTGCCTGGAGTGTAGGGCAGGTGGTTGGAAACACCATATATTTT. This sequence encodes CAWSVGQVVGNTIYF.

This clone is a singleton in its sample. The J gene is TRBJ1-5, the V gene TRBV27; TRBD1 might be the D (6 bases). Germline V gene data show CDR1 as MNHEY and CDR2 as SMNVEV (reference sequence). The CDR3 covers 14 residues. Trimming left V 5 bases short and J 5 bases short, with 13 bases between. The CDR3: CASSNQGRHQPQHF. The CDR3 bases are TGTGCCAGCAGTAACCAGGGGAGGCATCAGCCCCAGCATTTT.

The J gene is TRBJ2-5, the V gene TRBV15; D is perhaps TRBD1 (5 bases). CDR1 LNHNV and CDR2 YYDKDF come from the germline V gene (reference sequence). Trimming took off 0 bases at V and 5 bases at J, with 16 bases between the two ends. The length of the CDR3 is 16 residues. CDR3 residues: CATSREGRQSGETQYF. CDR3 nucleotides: TGTGCCACCAGCAGAGAGGGGCGGCAAAGTGGGGAGACCCAGTACTTC.

This CDR3 is CASRPEGFPEAFF. CDR3 bases: TGTGCCAGCAGGCCAGAAGGGTTCCCTGAAGCTTTCTTT. The genes are TRBV6-1 and TRBJ1-1; D is ambiguous. The CDR3 extends over 13 amino acids. V was trimmed by 6 bases and J by 6 bases, leaving 14 bases between them. Germline V gene lookup returns CDR1 MNHNS and CDR2 SASEGT.

In nucleotides, the CDR3 is TGTGCCACCAGCCAGACTAGTTTGTACGAGCAGTACTTC. This encodes CATSQTSLYEQYF. This chain connects TRBV15 to TRBJ2-7; a weak D match, TRBD2 (6 bases). Germline values: CDR1 LNHNV, CDR2 YYDKDF (reference sequence). The CDR3 has 13 residues. V shed 5 bases and J shed 4 bases, with 12 bases lying between them.

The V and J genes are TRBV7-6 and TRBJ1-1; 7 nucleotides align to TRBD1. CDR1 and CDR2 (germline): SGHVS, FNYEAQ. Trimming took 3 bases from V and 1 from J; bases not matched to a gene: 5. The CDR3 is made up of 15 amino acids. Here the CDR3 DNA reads TGTGCCAGCAGCTTGTTGACAGGGAGGAACACTGAAGCTTTCTTT. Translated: CASSLLTGRNTEAFF. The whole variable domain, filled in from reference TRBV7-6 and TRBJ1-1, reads GAGVSQSPRYKVTKRGQDVALRCDPISGHVSLYWYRQALGQGPEFLTYFNYEAQQDKSGLPNDRFSAERPEGSISTLTIQRTEQRDSAMYRCASSLLTGRNTEAFFGQGTRLTVV.

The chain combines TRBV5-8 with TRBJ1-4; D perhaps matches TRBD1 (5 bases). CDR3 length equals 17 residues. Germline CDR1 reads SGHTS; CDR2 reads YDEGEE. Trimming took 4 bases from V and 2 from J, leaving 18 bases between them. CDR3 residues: CASSRGAVTATNEKLFF. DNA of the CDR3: TGTGCCAGCAGCAGGGGAGCGGTCACGGCGACTAATGAAAAACTGTTTTTT.

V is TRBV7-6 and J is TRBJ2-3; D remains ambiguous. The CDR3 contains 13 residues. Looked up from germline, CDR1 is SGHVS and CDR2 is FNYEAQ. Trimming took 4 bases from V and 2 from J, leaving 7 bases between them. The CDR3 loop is CASSSDITDTQYF. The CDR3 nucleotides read TGTGCCAGCAGCTCAGACATCACAGATACGCAGTATTTT.

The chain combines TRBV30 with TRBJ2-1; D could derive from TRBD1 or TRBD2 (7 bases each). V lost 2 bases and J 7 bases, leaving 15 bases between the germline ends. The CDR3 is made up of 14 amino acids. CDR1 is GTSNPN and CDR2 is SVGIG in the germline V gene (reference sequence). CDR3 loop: CAWSRGQGGNEQFF. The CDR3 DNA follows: TGTGCCTGGAGTAGGGGCCAGGGGGGGAATGAGCAGTTCTTC.

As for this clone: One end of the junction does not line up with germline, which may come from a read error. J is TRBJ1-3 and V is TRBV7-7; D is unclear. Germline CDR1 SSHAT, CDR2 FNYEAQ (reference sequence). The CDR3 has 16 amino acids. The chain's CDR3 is CASSLEVRTSGNTIYF. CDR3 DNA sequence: TGTGCTAGCAGCTTAGAGGTCAGGACCTCTGGAAACACCATATATTTT.